This paragraph reports one T cell receptor (beta chain). Trimming stripped 1 base from V and 0 bases from J, with 14 bases between. There are 17 residues in the CDR3. Germline V gives CDR1 SGHDT, CDR2 YYEEEE. The data were taken from a study of control samples from healthy donors and cancer patients. The protocol was immunoSEQ multiplex PCR, while the TCRdb copy is restricted to in-frame clones and leaves out a portion. The data contain roughly 200,000 clones, approximately 90% of them singletons. The chain carries TRBV5-6 and TRBJ2-1; D gene unclear. Sequencing was performed on blood. The TCR originated in a man between 25 and 39 years old in good health. CDR3 bases: TGTGCCAGCAGCTTGCCTGGGCCCTTGAGCTCCTACAATGAGCAGTTCTTC. This encodes CASSLPGPLSSYNEQFF.